The next 14 T cell receptor beta chains were all read from a single sample in a study of cytomegalovirus exposure and HLA in healthy donors. Researchers ran the PCR with 60 Vbeta and 13 Jbeta primers. Assay used: immunoSEQ multiplex PCR; TCRdb lists only in-frame clones, some missing. The sample holds approximately 170,000 clones, about 77% seen once. The specimen was PBMCs. The source is a man between 18 and 29 years old in good health and CMV-seropositive.

The chain employs TRBV11-2 and TRBJ2-7; 9 bases are shared with TRBD1. V lost 6 bases to trimming and J lost 3 bases; unmatched junction nucleotides: 3. Germline V CDR1 and CDR2: SGHAT, FQNNGV. CDR3 length: 13 amino acids. This CDR3 is CASRPGQGYEQYF. The CDR3 bases are TGTGCCAGCAGACCGGGACAGGGCTACGAGCAGTACTTC.

Points on this clone: This is likely a read error, given that the CDR3 carries no conserved phenylalanine or tryptophan at its end. The chain couples TRBV6-6 to TRBJ1-6; 10 bases map to TRBD1. The germline CDR1 and CDR2 sequences are MNHNY and SVGAGI (reference sequence). After removal of 4 bases from V and 7 bases from J, the junction contained 4 bases not matched to a gene. This CDR3 is 15 amino acids long. The DNA for the CDR3 is TGTGCCAGCAGTTTTCCGGGACAGGGGAATTCACCCCTCCACCTT. Amino acids: CASSFPGQGNSPLHL.

In nucleotides, the CDR3 is TGTGCCAGCAGCTTATTAGATAGCGGTAAAGAGACCCAGTACTTC. Translating gives CASSLLDSGKETQYF. The gene calls are TRBV7-9 and TRBJ2-5, with D perhaps TRBD2 (6 bases). CDR1 and CDR2 from the germline V gene are SEHNR and FQNEAQ (reference sequence). The CDR3 length is 15 residues. V lost 2 bases, J lost 3 bases, and 13 bases lay in between.

In this sample, this clone turned up a few times. The V and J genes are TRBV28 and TRBJ1-2, with no clear D. The CDR3 spans 13 residues. Germline V gene data show CDR1 as MDHEN and CDR2 as SYDVKM. V lost 4 bases and J lost 8, with 14 bases in between. The CDR3 protein is CASSSTQIVGYTF. The CDR3 DNA reads TGTGCCAGCAGTTCGACACAGATCGTAGGCTACACCTTC.

V and J are TRBV20-1 and TRBJ1-2; D remains unclear. This CDR3 has 10 amino acids. Between the trimmed V and J ends, which lost 3 bases and 10 bases, there was a span of 9 bases. CDR1 and CDR2 (germline): DFQATT, SNEGSKA (reference sequence). The CDR3 here is CSARRILYTF. The CDR3 DNA reads TGCAGTGCTAGGAGAATTCTCTACACCTTC.

CDR3 sequence reads: CASSQGGTTGTGELFF. The CDR3 DNA is TGCGCCAGCAGCCAGGGTGGTACAACGGGCACCGGGGAGCTGTTTTTT. V usage is TRBV4-1 and J usage is TRBJ2-2; D gene uncertain. This CDR3 region has 16 residues. Germline CDR1 MGHRA, CDR2 YSYEKL. Trimming took off 3 bases at V and 4 bases at J, with 15 bases between the two ends.

J is TRBJ1-2 and V is TRBV29-1; weak D call: TRBD1 (6 bases). Germline V gives CDR1 SQVTM, CDR2 ANQGSEA. The ends were cut back, 8 bases at V and 4 bases at J, with 20 bases in the middle. The length of the CDR3 is 14 residues. The CDR3 loop reads CSIHPSDRIYGYTF. CDR3 DNA: TGCAGCATACACCCTTCGGACAGAATCTATGGCTACACCTTC.

This clone showed up just once. The rearrangement uses TRBV7-9 and TRBJ1-1, with D tentatively TRBD1 (5 bases). Germline loops: CDR1 SEHNR, CDR2 FQNEAQ (reference sequence). The germline V and J ends were trimmed by 9 bases and 2 bases, with 16 bases remaining between them. The CDR3 contains 14 residues. CDR3 in amino acids: CASTRGEGNTEAFF. The DNA of the CDR3 is TGTGCCAGTACCCGGGGGGAGGGTAACACTGAAGCTTTCTTT.

This chain connects TRBV18 to TRBJ1-4; no firm D call. Trimming removed 3 bases at V and 4 bases at J, with 6 bases between. Per germline, CDR1 KGHSH and CDR2 LQKENI. The CDR3 extends over 13 amino acids. The CDR3 coding sequence is TGTGCCAGCTCACCCCGGTTTAATGAAAAACTGTTTTTT. The encoded protein is CASSPRFNEKLFF.

This clone appeared once. This chain uses TRBV7-3 with TRBJ2-3; maybe TRBD2 (7 bases). Trimming removed 6 bases at V and 1 base at J, with 20 bases between. CDR3 length: 17 amino acids. Germline values: CDR1 SGHTA, CDR2 FQGTGA. CDR3 DNA sequence: TGTGCCAGCAGTGCCAGAGGGGGGGCCGTTGGCACAGATACGCAGTATTTT. Its translation: CASSARGGAVGTDTQYF.

This clone was counted once. This chain uses TRBV19 with TRBJ1-5; 8 nucleotides match TRBD1. The germline V gene has CDR1 LNHDA and CDR2 SQIVND (reference sequence). V was pared by 11 bases and J by 0 bases, with 12 bases of the junction left unmatched. The CDR3 has 16 residues. The CDR3 here is CAPPRDRNHSNQPQHF. The DNA for the CDR3 is TGTGCCCCCCCCCGGGACAGGAACCATAGCAATCAGCCCCAGCATTTT. The full variable domain, completed using reference TRBV19 and TRBJ1-5, is DGGITQSPKYLFRKEGQNVTLSCEQNLNHDAMYWYRQDPGQGLRLIYYSQIVNDFQKGDIAEGYSVSREKKESFPLTVTSAQKNPTAFYLCAPPRDRNHSNQPQHFGDGTRLSIL.

The gene calls are TRBV10-1 and TRBJ2-2, with TRBD2 matching 8 bases. Trimming took 2 bases from V and 8 from J; bases not matched to a gene: 4. The CDR3 length is 14 residues. The germline V gene has CDR1 WNHNN and CDR2 SYGVQD (reference sequence). As DNA, the CDR3 is TGCGCCAGCAGTGAGGCGGGAGGCCTGGGGGAGCTGTTTTTT. Translated: CASSEAGGLGELFF.

This chain connects TRBV28 to TRBJ2-7; TRBD1 aligns across 7 bases. Germline assignment: CDR1 MDHEN and CDR2 SYDVKM. The length of the CDR3 is 14 residues. The V and J ends lost 5 bases and 3 bases, in that order; junction bases with no gene match: 7. The DNA for the CDR3 is TGTGCCAGCAGTACCACAGGGGACCTCTACGAGCAGTACTTC. As protein: CASSTTGDLYEQYF.

The V call is TRBV20-1, the J call TRBJ2-3; D is perhaps TRBD2 (6 bases). Trimming took off 8 bases at V and 2 bases at J, with 8 bases between the two ends. The CDR3 has 11 amino acids. The germline V gene has CDR1 DFQATT and CDR2 SNEGSKA (reference sequence). The DNA for the CDR3 is TGCAGTACGGGGGTCACAGATACGCAGTATTTT. This sequence encodes CSTGVTDTQYF.